This T cell receptor (beta chain) appears in the sequencing data of a study of blood T cell repertoires in COVID-19. Study at large: T cells, B-cell-depleted T cells, or PBMCs supplied cDNA or gDNA.

V trimming: 1 base; J trimming: 4 bases; junction bases outside the gene matches: 0. Germline assignment: CDR1 SGHNT and CDR2 YYREEE (reference sequence). This CDR3 has 14 amino acids. In the original analysis: Reference gene primer amplification gave nucleated cell count estimates. The data were produced by immunoSEQ multiplex PCR, yet TCRdb's version contains in-frame clones alone and is incomplete. V, J and clone size are taken as reported in that table, and D and trimming were inferred from the DNA itself. This repertoire shows around 150,000 clones, roughly 80% found once; its top ten account for 3% to 5%.

This chain joins TRBV5-4 and TRBJ2-2; TRBD2 agrees at 8 bases. The TCR comes from a woman in her sixties with acute or convalescent COVID-19. Sequenced sample: peripheral blood. The CDR3 sequence: CASSLREGTGELFF. CDR3 nucleotides: TGTGCCAGCAGCTTGCGGGAGGGCACCGGGGAGCTGTTTTTT.